This record looks at one T cell receptor beta chain sequence and its context. Its antigen is unidentified. Losses at the gene ends were 6 bases for V and 8 bases for J; bases not matched to a gene: 4. The CDR3 extends over 14 amino acids. Looked up from germline, CDR1 is MNHEY and CDR2 is SMNVEV (reference sequence). Every donor was a Caucasian adult from Nashville, Tennessee. These data originate in a study of shared clonotypes between healthy human individuals. Study-level points and caveats: Rarefaction analysis demonstrated incomplete sorted-subset sequencing notwithstanding large depth.

In replicate PCRs of sorted subsets, about 220 ng DNA, about 29,000 T cell genomes, was used. TCRdb keeps only in-frame clones here, not all; method: immunoSEQ multiplex PCR. The sample has about 530,000 clones; 90% to 97% are singletons. The clonotype was recovered from a young woman in good health. Sequencing was done on a sample of naive CD4+ T cells sorted from blood. Subset indicated: CD45RA+ positively selected. V gene TRBV27 combines with J gene TRBJ2-1, with 13 bases that match TRBD2. The CDR3 spells CASRLAGGLDEQFF. CDR3 sequence (DNA): TGTGCCAGCAGACTAGCGGGAGGGTTGGATGAGCAGTTCTTC.